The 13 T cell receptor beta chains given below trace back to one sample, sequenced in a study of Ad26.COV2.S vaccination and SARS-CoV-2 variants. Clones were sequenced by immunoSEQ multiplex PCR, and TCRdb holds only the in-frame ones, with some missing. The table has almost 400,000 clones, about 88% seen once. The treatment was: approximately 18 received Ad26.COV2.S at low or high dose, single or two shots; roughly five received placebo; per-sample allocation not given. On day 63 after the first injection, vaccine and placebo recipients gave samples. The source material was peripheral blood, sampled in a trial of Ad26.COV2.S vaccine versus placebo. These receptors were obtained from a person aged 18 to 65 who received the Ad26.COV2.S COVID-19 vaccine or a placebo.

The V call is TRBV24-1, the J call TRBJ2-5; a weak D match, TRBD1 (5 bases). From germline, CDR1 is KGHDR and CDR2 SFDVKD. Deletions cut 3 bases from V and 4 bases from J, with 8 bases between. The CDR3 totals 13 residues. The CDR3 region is CATSDARVETQYF. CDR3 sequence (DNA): TGTGCCACCAGTGATGCCAGGGTAGAGACCCAGTACTTC.

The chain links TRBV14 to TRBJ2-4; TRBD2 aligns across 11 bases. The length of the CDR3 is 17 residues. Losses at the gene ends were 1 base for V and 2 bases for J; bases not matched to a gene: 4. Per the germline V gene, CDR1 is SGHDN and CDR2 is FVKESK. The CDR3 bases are TGTGCCAGCAGCCAAGGGGGACTAGCGGCTACCAAAAACATTCAGTACTTC. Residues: CASSQGGLAATKNIQYF.

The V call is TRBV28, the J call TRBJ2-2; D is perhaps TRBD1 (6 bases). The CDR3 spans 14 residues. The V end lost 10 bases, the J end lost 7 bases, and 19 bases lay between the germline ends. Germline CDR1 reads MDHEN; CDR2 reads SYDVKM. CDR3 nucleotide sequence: TGTGCCATCATTTCAAACAGGGCCGGCGGGGAGCTGTTTTTT. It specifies CAIISNRAGGELFF.

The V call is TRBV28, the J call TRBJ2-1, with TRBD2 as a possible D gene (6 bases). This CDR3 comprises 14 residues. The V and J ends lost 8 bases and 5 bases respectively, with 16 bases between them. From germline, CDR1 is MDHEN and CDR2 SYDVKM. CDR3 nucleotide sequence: TGTGCCAGCCGGGGCGGGGATCTCAACAATGAGCAGTTCTTC. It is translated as CASRGGDLNNEQFF.

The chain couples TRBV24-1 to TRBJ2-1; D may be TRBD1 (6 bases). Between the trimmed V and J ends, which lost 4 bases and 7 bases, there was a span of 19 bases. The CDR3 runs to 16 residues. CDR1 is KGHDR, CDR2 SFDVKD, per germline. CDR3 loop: CATSEGGGRGRNEQFF. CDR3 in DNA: TGTGCCACCAGTGAAGGTGGGGGCCGTGGAAGGAATGAGCAGTTCTTC.

CDR3 region: CASSQVSQYEQFF. CDR3 sequence (DNA): TGCGCCAGCAGCCAAGTTAGCCAGTATGAGCAGTTCTTC. V gene TRBV4-1 combines with J gene TRBJ2-7, with D unclear. The last part of the DNA fits TRBJ2-1 better; the J call may be wrong. The CDR3 extends over 13 amino acids. Germline lookup yields CDR1 MGHRA and CDR2 YSYEKL.

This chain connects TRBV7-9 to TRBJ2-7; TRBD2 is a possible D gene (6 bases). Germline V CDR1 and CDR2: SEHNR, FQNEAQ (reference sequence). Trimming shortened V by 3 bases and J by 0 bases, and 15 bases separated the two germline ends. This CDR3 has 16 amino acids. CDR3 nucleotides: TGTGCCAGCAGCTTCCCCGGGGGAAGGAGCTCCTACGAGCAGTACTTC. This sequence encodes CASSFPGGRSSYEQYF.

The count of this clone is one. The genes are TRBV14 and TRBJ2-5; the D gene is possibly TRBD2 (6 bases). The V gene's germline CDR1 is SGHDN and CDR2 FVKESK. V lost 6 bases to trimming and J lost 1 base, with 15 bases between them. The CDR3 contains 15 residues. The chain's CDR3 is CASSWVRDRQETQYF. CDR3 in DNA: TGTGCCAGCAGTTGGGTGCGGGATCGCCAAGAGACCCAGTACTTC.

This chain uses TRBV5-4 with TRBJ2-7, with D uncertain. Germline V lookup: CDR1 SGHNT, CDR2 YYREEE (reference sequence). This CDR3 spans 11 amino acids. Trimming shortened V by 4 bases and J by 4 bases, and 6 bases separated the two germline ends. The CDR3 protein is CASSAQYEQYF. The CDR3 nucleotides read TGTGCCAGCAGCGCCCAGTACGAGCAGTACTTC.

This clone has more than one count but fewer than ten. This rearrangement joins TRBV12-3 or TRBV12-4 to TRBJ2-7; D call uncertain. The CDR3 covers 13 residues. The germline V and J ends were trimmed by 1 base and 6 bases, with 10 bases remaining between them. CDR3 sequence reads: CASSLGQVLEQYF. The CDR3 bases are TGTGCCAGCAGTTTAGGTCAGGTCCTCGAGCAGTACTTC.

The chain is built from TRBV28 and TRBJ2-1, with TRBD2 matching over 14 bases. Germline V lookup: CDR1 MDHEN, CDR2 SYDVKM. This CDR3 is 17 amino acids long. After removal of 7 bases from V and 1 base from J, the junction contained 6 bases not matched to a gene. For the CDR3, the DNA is TGTGCCAGCACCCCGACTAGCGGGAGGGCGTCCTACAATGAGCAGTTCTTC. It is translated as CASTPTSGRASYNEQFF.

The CDR3 DNA sequence: TGTGCCAGCAGCCAAGTATACGGGGGGGCGGAAGCTTTCTTT. As protein: CASSQVYGGAEAFF. V and J are TRBV14 and TRBJ1-1; possibly TRBD1 for D (6 bases). The CDR3 totals 14 residues. Trimming removed 1 base at V and 8 bases at J, with 14 bases between. The germline V gene has CDR1 SGHDN and CDR2 FVKESK. Together with reference TRBV14 and TRBJ1-1, the CDR3 gives the full variable domain: EAGVTQFPSHSVIEKGQTVTLRCDPISGHDNLYWYRRVMGKEIKFLLHFVKESKQDESGMPNNRFLAERTGGTYSTLKVQPAELEDSGVYFCASSQVYGGAEAFFGQGTRLTVV.

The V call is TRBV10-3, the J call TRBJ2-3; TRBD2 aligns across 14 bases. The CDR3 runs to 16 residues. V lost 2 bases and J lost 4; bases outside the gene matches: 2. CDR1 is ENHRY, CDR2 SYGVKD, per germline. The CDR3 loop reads CAISEGTSGRPDTQYF. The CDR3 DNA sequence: TGTGCCATCAGTGAGGGGACTAGCGGGAGACCAGATACGCAGTATTTT.